This note documents a single TCR beta chain sequence. Its antigen remains unknown. This record belongs to a study of cytomegalovirus exposure and HLA in healthy donors. Whole-study findings and limits: Trimming of TCR beta V- and J-genes showed a link, identified in a later analysis, to a missense DCLRE1C variant. Prediction of most subjects' HLA-A and HLA-B alleles by TCR beta sequences was reportedly accurate.

The ends lost 1 base at V and 0 bases at J; junction bases unmatched: 6. CDR3 length: 17 amino acids. Germline CDR1 and CDR2: SGHAT and FQNNGV. Vbeta (60) and Jbeta (13) primers were used in the PCR. Authors' methods: In a later analysis, of roughly 83 million unique beta chains, 9 million to 11 million appeared in at least two donors. Data came from immunoSEQ multiplex PCR; TCRdb stores just in-frame clones and leaves some out. The DNA gave D and trimming, while V, J and clone size come from that table. The sample lists around 41,000 clones, roughly half occurring once. Donors were nominally healthy when sampled, though unrecorded immune exposures were likely.

The receptor was derived from a man in his fifties or sixties in good health and CMV-seronegative. Input material: PBMCs. The chain has TRBV11-2 and TRBJ1-3; 7 bases are shared with TRBD1. The CDR3 nucleotides are TGTGCCAGCAGCTTAGGGACGACAGGGCTCTCTGGAAACACCATATATTTT. Encoded protein: CASSLGTTGLSGNTIYF.